This T cell receptor beta chain is drawn from a study of T cell responses to AZD1222 COVID-19 vaccine. Study observations and caveats: At baseline, seropositivity was found in only a handful of AZD1222 recipients.

Profiled with immunoSEQ multiplex PCR; TCRdb holds only in-frame clones, not every one. Among about 120,000 clones, 70% to 90% were seen once, and the ten largest hold 3.5% to 5%. The CDR3 totals 15 residues. V lost 1 base and J lost 5, with 15 bases in between. Germline V gene sequence: CDR1 SGHVS, CDR2 FNYEAQ. Concerning this clone itself: Antigen unknown.

The material sequenced was peripheral blood, taken on day 0 of MenACWY control vaccination. The gene calls are TRBV7-6 and TRBJ2-7, with D possibly matching TRBD2 (6 bases). The receptor was isolated from an adult in good health. The CDR3 nucleotides read TGTGCCAGCAGCTTAGGGGTGACCAGGGAGGACGAGCAGTACTTC. Residues: CASSLGVTREDEQYF.